This TCR beta chain stems from a study of cytomegalovirus exposure and HLA in healthy donors. Looking at the study overall: Early released data had tens of millions of unique TCRs, all coming from HLA-typed donors. Broader study findings: About 87% or about 30% of the time was how often most TCR beta V segments were productive, according to an earlier analysis.

This PCR relied on a set of 60 Vbeta primers and 13 Jbeta primers. Clones were read by immunoSEQ multiplex PCR, and TCRdb kept only the in-frame ones, dropping some. The table includes about 83,000 clones, roughly 79% detected once. To note about this clone: As yet, its antigen is unknown.

The length of the CDR3 is 13 residues. Trimming stripped 6 bases from V and 0 bases from J, with 7 bases between. Germline assignment: CDR1 ENHRY and CDR2 SYGVKD. Material for sequencing was PBMCs. The chain employs TRBV10-3 and TRBJ2-3; perhaps TRBD2 as D (6 bases). This clonotype was obtained from a woman aged 30 to 39 in good health and CMV-seronegative. The CDR3, as DNA: TGTGCCATCAGCGGGGGTAGCACAGATACGCAGTATTTT. Its translation is CAISGGSTDTQYF.